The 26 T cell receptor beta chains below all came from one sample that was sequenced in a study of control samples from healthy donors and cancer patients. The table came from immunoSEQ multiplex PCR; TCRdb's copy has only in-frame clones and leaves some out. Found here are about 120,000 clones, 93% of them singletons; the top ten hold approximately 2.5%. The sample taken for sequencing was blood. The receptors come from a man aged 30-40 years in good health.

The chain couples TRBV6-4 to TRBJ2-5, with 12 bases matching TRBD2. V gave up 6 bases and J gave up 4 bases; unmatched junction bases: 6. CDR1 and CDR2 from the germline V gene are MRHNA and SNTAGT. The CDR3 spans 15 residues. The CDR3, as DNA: TGTGCCAGCAGCCGACTAGCGGGGGTTCGAGAGACCCAGTACTTC. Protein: CASSRLAGVRETQYF.

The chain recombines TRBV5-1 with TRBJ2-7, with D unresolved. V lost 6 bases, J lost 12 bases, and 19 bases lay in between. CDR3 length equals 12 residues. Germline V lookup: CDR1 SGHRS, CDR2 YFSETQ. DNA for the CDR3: TGCGCCAGCACGACACCCCAAAGGGATCCGTACTTC. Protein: CASTTPQRDPYF. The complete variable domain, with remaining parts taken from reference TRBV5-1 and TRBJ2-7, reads KAGVTQTPRYLIKTRGQQVTLSCSPISGHRSVSWYQQTPGQGLQFLFEYFSETQRNKGNFPGRFSGRQFSNSRSEMNVSTLELGDSALYLCASTTPQRDPYFGPGTRLTVT.

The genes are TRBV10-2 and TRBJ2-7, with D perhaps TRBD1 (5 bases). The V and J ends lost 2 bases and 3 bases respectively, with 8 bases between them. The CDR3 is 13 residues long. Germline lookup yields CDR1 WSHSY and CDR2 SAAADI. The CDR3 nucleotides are TGCGCCAGCAGTGAGAGGACAATCTACGAGCAGTACTTC. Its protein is CASSERTIYEQYF.

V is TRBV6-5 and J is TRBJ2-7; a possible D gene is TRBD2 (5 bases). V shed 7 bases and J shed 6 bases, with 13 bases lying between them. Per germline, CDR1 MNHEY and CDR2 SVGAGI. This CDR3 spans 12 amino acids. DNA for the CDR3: TGTGCCAGCAAAGCGGTTCGTGGCGAGCAGTACTTC. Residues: CASKAVRGEQYF.

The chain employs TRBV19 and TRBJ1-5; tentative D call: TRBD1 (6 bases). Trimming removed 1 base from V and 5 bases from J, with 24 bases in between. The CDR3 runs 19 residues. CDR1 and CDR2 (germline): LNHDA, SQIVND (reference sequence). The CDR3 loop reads CASSIGGFGFGGRHQPQHF. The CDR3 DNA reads TGTGCCAGTAGTATAGGAGGGTTCGGGTTCGGGGGGCGACATCAGCCCCAGCATTTT. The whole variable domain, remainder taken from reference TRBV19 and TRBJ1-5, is DGGITQSPKYLFRKEGQNVTLSCEQNLNHDAMYWYRQDPGQGLRLIYYSQIVNDFQKGDIAEGYSVSREKKESFPLTVTSAQKNPTAFYLCASSIGGFGFGGRHQPQHFGDGTRLSIL.

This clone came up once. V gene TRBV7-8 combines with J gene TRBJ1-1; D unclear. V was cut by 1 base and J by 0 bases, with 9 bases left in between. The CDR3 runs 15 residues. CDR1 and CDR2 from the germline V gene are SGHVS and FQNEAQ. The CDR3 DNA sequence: TGTGCCAGCAGCTTAGGGGCGGGGATGAACACTGAAGCTTTCTTT. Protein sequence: CASSLGAGMNTEAFF.

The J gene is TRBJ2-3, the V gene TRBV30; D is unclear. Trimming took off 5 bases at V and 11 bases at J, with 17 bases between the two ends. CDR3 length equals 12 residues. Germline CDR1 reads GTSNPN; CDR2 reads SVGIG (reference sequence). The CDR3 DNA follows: TGTGCCTGGGGTACGACGGCTCCGCTGCAGTATTTT. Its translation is CAWGTTAPLQYF.

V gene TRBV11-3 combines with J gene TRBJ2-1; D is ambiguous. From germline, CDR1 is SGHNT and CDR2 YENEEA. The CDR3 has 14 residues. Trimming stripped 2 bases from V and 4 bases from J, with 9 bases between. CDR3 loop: CASSLSGAYNEQFF. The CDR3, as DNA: TGTGCCAGCAGCTTATCTGGAGCATACAATGAGCAGTTCTTC.

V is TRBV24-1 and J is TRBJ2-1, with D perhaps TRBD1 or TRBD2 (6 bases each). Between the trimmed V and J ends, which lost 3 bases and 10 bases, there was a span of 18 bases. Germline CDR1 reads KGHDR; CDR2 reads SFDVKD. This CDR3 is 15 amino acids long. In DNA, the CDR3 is TGTGCCACCAGTGATCCGGGATCGGGGGCCGGCGAGCAGTTCTTC. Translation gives CATSDPGSGAGEQFF.

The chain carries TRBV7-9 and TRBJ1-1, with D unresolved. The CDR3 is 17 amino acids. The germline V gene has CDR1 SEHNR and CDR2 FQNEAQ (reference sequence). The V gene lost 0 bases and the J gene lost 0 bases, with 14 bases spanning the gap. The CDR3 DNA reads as TGTGCCAGCAGCTTAGCGCTAAGTAAGAGGATGAACACTGAAGCTTTCTTT. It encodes CASSLALSKRMNTEAFF.

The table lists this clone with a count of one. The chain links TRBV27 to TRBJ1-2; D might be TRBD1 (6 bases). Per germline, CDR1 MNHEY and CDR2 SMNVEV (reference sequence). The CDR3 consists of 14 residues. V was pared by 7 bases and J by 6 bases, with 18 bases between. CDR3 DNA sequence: TGTGCCAGCAACCCTGTAGGGGGGCTGGATGGCTACACCTTC. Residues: CASNPVGGLDGYTF.

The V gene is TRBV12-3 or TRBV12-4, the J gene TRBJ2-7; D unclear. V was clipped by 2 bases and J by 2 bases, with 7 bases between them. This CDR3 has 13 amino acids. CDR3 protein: CASSLFGPYEQYF. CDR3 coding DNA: TGTGCCAGCAGTTTATTTGGTCCCTACGAGCAGTACTTC.

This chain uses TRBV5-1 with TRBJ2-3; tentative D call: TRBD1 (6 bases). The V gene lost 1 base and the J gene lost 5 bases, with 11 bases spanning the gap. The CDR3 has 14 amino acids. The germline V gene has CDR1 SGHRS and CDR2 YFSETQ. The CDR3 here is CASSLQDRGDTQYF. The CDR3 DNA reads TGCGCCAGCAGCTTGCAGGACAGAGGAGATACGCAGTATTTT.

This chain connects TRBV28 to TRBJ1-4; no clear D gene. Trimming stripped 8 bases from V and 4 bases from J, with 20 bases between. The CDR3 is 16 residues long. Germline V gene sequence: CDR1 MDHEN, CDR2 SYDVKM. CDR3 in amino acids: CASSTAFGGVNEKLFF. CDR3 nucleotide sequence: TGTGCCAGCTCGACCGCTTTCGGTGGGGTTAATGAAAAACTGTTTTTT.

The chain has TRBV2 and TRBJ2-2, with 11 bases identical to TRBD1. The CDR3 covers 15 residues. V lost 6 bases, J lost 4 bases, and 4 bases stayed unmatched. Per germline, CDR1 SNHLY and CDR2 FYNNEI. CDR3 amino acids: CASSTGTGGTGELFF. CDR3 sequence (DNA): TGTGCCAGCAGCACCGGGACAGGGGGCACCGGGGAGCTGTTTTTT.

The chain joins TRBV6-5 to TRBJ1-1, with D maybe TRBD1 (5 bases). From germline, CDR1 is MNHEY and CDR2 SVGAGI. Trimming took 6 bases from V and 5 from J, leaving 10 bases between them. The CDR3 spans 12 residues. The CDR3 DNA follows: TGTGCCAGCAGCCAACACAGGACTGAAGCTTTCTTT. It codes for CASSQHRTEAFF.

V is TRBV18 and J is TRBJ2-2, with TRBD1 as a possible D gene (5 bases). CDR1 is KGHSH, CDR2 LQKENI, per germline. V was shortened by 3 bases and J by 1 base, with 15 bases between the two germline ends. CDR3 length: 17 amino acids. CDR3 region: CASSPSGSQRNTGELFF. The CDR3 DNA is TGTGCCAGCTCACCCTCAGGGTCCCAACGGAACACCGGGGAGCTGTTTTTT.

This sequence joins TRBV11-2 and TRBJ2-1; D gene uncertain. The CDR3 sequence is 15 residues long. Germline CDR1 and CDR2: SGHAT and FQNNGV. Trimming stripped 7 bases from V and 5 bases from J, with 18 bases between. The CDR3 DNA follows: TGTGCCAGCAACCCAACGGACCGGCGGAACAATGAGCAGTTCTTC. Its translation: CASNPTDRRNNEQFF.

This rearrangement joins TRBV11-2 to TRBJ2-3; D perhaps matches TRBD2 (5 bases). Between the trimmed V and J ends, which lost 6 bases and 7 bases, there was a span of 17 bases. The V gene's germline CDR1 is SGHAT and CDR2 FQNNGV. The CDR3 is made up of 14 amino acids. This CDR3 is CASSYRTLSYTQYF. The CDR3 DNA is TGTGCCAGCAGTTACCGGACTCTCTCATATACGCAGTATTTT.

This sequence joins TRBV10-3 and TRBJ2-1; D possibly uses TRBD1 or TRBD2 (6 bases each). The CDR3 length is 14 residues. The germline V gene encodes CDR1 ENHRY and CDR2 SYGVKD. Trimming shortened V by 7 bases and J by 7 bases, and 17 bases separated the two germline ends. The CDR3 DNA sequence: TGTGCCATCAATAGGGACTCGCAGGGGAATGAGCAGTTCTTC. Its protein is CAINRDSQGNEQFF.

DNA for the CDR3: TGTGCCAGCAGTTTTTCTGGGGGCGAAAACACCATATATTTT. It codes for CASSFSGGENTIYF. The chain links TRBV28 to TRBJ1-3; tentatively, D is TRBD1 (6 bases). The CDR3 totals 14 residues. V dropped 3 bases and J dropped 6 bases, with 12 bases sitting between them. Germline CDR1 is MDHEN and CDR2 is SYDVKM.

CDR3 sequence reads: CASSIRGTDNYGYTF. CDR3 coding DNA: TGTGCCAGTAGTATCCGCGGGACAGATAACTATGGCTACACCTTC. The V gene is TRBV19, the J gene TRBJ1-2; 7 bases match TRBD1. After removal of 3 bases from V and 1 base from J, the junction contained 5 bases not matched to a gene. The CDR3 has 15 amino acids. CDR1 and CDR2 (germline): LNHDA, SQIVND (reference sequence). The variable domain in full, completed from reference TRBV19 and TRBJ1-2, reads DGGITQSPKYLFRKEGQNVTLSCEQNLNHDAMYWYRQDPGQGLRLIYYSQIVNDFQKGDIAEGYSVSREKKESFPLTVTSAQKNPTAFYLCASSIRGTDNYGYTFGSGTRLTVV.

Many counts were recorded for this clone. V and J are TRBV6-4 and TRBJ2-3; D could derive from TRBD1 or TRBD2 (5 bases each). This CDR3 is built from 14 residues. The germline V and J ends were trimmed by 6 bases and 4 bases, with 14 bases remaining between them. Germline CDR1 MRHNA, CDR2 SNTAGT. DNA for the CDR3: TGTGCCAGCAGCGAAATGGGGGACGCAGATACGCAGTATTTT. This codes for CASSEMGDADTQYF.

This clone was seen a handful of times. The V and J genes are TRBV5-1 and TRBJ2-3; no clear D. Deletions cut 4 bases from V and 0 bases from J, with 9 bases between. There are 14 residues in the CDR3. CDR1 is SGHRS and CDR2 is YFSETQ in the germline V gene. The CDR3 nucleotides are TGCGCCAGCAGCCCCCCTCAGAGCACAGATACGCAGTATTTT. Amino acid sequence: CASSPPQSTDTQYF.

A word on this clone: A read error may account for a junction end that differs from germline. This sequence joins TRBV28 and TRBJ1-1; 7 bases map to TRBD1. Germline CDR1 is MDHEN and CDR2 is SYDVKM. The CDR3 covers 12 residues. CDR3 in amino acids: CAGSQGVTEAFF. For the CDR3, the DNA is TGTGCCGGCAGTCAGGGGGTGACTGAAGCTTTCTTT.

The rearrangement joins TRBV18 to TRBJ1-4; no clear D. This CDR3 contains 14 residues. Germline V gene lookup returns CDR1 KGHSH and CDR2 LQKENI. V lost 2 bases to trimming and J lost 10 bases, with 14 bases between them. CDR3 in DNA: TGTGCCAGCTCACCAGCTACGGTCGCCGGAAAACTGTTTTTT. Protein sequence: CASSPATVAGKLFF.